This record looks at one T cell receptor (beta chain) sequence and its context. Its matching antigen is unknown. TCRdb ran MiXCR on the RT-PCR reads and lists one entry per CDR3 protein. The sample contains roughly 520,000 distinct CDR3 sequences, about 25% of which appear only once. This sample was included in a study of response to subunit inactivated influenza vaccine. Whole-study findings and limits: Researchers suggested that each seasonal influenza vaccination recruits few new T cells.

Per germline, CDR1 SNHLY and CDR2 FYNNEI. CDR3 length: 12 residues. V was cut by 6 bases and J by 14 bases, with 17 bases left in between. The sample in question was CD4+ T cells sorted from PBMCs, obtained 5 days after vaccination. This TCR was recovered from a man in his fifties or sixties who received an inactivated influenza vaccine. V is TRBV2 and J is TRBJ2-1; D possibly matches TRBD1 or TRBD2 (5 bases each). The CDR3 DNA reads as TGTGCCAGCAGGAATAGGGACCACAGGAAGTTCTTC. Translation gives CASRNRDHRKFF.